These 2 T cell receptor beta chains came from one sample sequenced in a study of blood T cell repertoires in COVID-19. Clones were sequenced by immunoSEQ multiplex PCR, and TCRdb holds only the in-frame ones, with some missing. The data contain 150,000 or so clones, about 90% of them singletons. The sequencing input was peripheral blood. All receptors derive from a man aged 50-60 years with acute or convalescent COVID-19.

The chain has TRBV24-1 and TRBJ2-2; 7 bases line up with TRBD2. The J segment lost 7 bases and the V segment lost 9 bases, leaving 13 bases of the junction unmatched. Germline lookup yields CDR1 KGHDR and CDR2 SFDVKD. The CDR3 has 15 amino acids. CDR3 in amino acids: CATQHRLAGVGELFF. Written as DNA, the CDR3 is TGTGCCACCCAGCATCGACTAGCCGGCGTCGGGGAGCTGTTTTTT.

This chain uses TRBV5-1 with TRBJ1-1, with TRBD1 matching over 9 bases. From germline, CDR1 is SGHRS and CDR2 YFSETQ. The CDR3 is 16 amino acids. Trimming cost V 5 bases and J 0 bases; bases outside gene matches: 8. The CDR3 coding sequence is TGCGCCAGCAGTTCCGACAGGGGGACCATGAACACTGAAGCTTTCTTT. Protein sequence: CASSSDRGTMNTEAFF.